The T cell receptor beta chain described here comes from a study of CD8 T cells in ankylosing spondylitis. Study results and caveats: Ankylosing spondylitis blood appeared to carry a characteristic TCR beta motif of roughly eight highly homologous variants. The clones that were linked to disease were reported to be significantly enriched in matched synovial fluid samples from ankylosing spondylitis patients. Relatively rare in peripheral blood, disease-linked clones were also CD8+.

TCRdb reanalysed the 5' RACE reads using MiXCR and keeps one entry per CDR3 protein. This sample has about 440,000 distinct CDR3 sequences, with 17% found just once. About this clonotype: Its antigen is unidentified.

The germline gives CDR1 SGHKS, CDR2 YYEKEE (reference sequence). Trimming left V 4 bases short and J 7 bases short, with 9 bases between. CDR3 size: 12 residues. The source is a male donor with ankylosing spondylitis. The gene calls are TRBV5-5 and TRBJ2-1; D uncertain. Sequencing was done on a sample of blood, either unsorted or a sorted T cell fraction (not recorded which). The CDR3 coding sequence is TGTGCCAGCAGCCTGAAGACTAATGAGCAGTTCTTC. It yields the protein CASSLKTNEQFF.